The 26 T cell receptor beta chains listed next were all sequenced from one sample in a study of blood T cell repertoires in COVID-19. Assay: immunoSEQ multiplex PCR; the TCRdb copy retains only in-frame clones and omits some. The sample includes 70,000 to 95,000 clones, 88% of them seen just once. Sequenced: peripheral blood. The receptors stem from an elderly woman with active COVID-19.

The gene calls are TRBV28 and TRBJ2-4; tentatively, D is TRBD2 (6 bases). V lost 7 bases, J lost 6 bases, and 10 bases lay in between. Germline CDR1 and CDR2: MDHEN and SYDVKM. The CDR3 covers 12 residues. The CDR3 reads CASNSGGNIQYF. CDR3 coding DNA: TGTGCCAGCAATTCCGGGGGAAACATTCAGTACTTC.

This sequence joins TRBV18 and TRBJ1-1; D unresolved. This CDR3 has 15 residues. V was clipped by 1 base and J by 4 bases, with 13 bases between them. Germline-derived CDR1 and CDR2 are KGHSH and LQKENI. This chain's CDR3 is CASSPLSPGSTEAFF. CDR3 bases: TGTGCCAGCTCACCACTCTCCCCGGGGAGCACTGAAGCTTTCTTT.

The V and J genes are TRBV6-5 and TRBJ2-7; maybe TRBD1 (6 bases). V lost 6 bases, J lost 6 bases, and 12 bases lay in between. In germline, CDR1 is MNHEY, CDR2 SVGAGI. This CDR3 comprises 12 residues. The DNA for the CDR3 is TGTGCCAGCAGCACAAAAGGGGGCGAGCAGTACTTC. This sequence encodes CASSTKGGEQYF.

V is TRBV5-6 and J is TRBJ1-4, with D possibly TRBD1 on 5 matching bases. This CDR3 spans 15 amino acids. Germline V gives CDR1 SGHDT, CDR2 YYEEEE. Trimming stripped 0 bases from V and 7 bases from J, with 13 bases between. DNA of the CDR3: TGTGCCAGCAGCTTGGATGGGGGGATCGGTGAAAAACTGTTTTTT. The encoded protein is CASSLDGGIGEKLFF.

This clone was seen a single time. The rearrangement joins TRBV29-1 to TRBJ1-2; D is uncertain. Germline V gene lookup returns CDR1 SQVTM and CDR2 ANQGSEA. CDR3 length: 17 residues. V was cut by 6 bases and J by 3 bases, with 26 bases left in between. This chain's CDR3 is CSVDGGGSEAAHYGYTF. The CDR3 region has the DNA TGCAGCGTGGATGGCGGAGGGTCAGAAGCTGCGCACTATGGCTACACCTTC.

The CDR3 DNA sequence: TGTGCCAGCAGTTTCGGGGGACTCTCCTACAATGAGCAGTTCTTC. Translated: CASSFGGLSYNEQFF. This sequence joins TRBV28 and TRBJ2-1; the D gene is possibly TRBD2 (6 bases). The CDR3 runs to 15 residues. Germline values: CDR1 MDHEN, CDR2 SYDVKM. The V and J ends lost 3 bases and 0 bases respectively, with 9 bases between them.

The rearrangement uses TRBV6-2 or TRBV6-3 and TRBJ2-5; weak D call: TRBD1 (6 bases). V was pared by 6 bases and J by 3 bases, with 17 bases between. This CDR3 region has 15 residues. The germline V gene encodes CDR1 MNHEY and CDR2 SVGEGT. CDR3 region: CASSPHQQGKETQYF. The CDR3, as DNA: TGTGCCAGCAGCCCCCACCAGCAGGGGAAAGAGACCCAGTACTTC.

The chain carries TRBV2 and TRBJ1-4; 7 bases align to TRBD1. The CDR3 covers 15 residues. The germline CDR1 and CDR2 sequences are SNHLY and FYNNEI. After removal of 6 bases from V and 5 bases from J, the junction contained 9 bases not matched to a gene. The CDR3 reads CASRGQTEKNEKLFF. The CDR3 DNA follows: TGTGCCAGCAGGGGACAGACCGAGAAGAATGAAAAACTGTTTTTT.

This clone has just a few counts. V and J are TRBV6-5 and TRBJ2-7, with TRBD1 as a possible D gene (5 bases). With 0 bases removed from V and 2 bases from J, the gap between germline ends came to 11 bases. The CDR3 runs to 15 residues. The germline V gene has CDR1 MNHEY and CDR2 SVGAGI. CDR3 DNA: TGTGCCAGCAGTTACTCGGACAATTCTCCCTACGAGCAGTACTTC. Its protein is CASSYSDNSPYEQYF.

The rearrangement uses TRBV9 and TRBJ2-1; 9 bases are a match to TRBD2. The length of the CDR3 is 16 residues. The germline gives CDR1 SGDLS, CDR2 YYNGEE. The V segment lost 3 bases and the J segment 8 bases; nucleotides outside the gene matches: 12. The CDR3 bases are TGTGCCAGCAGCGACAGCGGGAGGACTACAATGGATGAGCAGTTCTTC. Amino acids: CASSDSGRTTMDEQFF. The full variable domain, with the rest looked up from reference TRBV9 and TRBJ2-1, is DSGVTQTPKHLITATGQRVTLRCSPRSGDLSVYWYQQSLDQGLQFLIQYYNGEERAKGNILERFSAQQFPDLHSELNLSSLELGDSALYFCASSDSGRTTMDEQFFGPGTRLTVL.

This chain connects TRBV27 to TRBJ2-5; D is undetermined. Germline V gene lookup returns CDR1 MNHEY and CDR2 SMNVEV (reference sequence). Between the trimmed V and J ends, which lost 2 bases and 5 bases, there was a span of 9 bases. This CDR3 is 13 amino acids long. The CDR3 loop reads CASSLNYEETQYF. The CDR3 nucleotides are TGTGCCAGCAGTTTAAACTACGAGGAGACCCAGTACTTC.

The chain combines TRBV27 with TRBJ2-7; 7 bases line up with TRBD1. Germline V lookup: CDR1 MNHEY, CDR2 SMNVEV (reference sequence). This CDR3 is built from 14 residues. Germline trimming cut 3 bases from V and 1 base from J; bases unmatched to any gene: 3. The CDR3 loop reads CASSFDRASYEQYF. DNA for the CDR3: TGTGCCAGCAGTTTCGACAGGGCATCCTACGAGCAGTACTTC.

The V call is TRBV7-3, the J call TRBJ2-7, with D possibly being TRBD1 (7 bases). Germline-derived CDR1 and CDR2 are SGHTA and FQGTGA. CDR3 length: 13 residues. Trimming took off 5 bases at V and 5 bases at J, with 13 bases between the two ends. CDR3 region: CASSPGGHHEQYF. CDR3 DNA: TGTGCCAGCAGCCCAGGGGGGCACCACGAGCAGTACTTC.

The chain couples TRBV28 to TRBJ2-3; 8 nucleotides agree with TRBD2. The CDR3 has 16 residues. The V gene's germline CDR1 is MDHEN and CDR2 SYDVKM. J lost 4 bases, V lost 5 bases, and 11 bases had no gene match. This CDR3 is CASSPPLGLAADTQYF. In DNA, the CDR3 is TGTGCCAGCAGTCCACCTCTCGGACTAGCCGCAGATACGCAGTATTTT.

V gene TRBV11-3 combines with J gene TRBJ2-5; TRBD1 matches at 7 bases. V gave up 5 bases and J gave up 5 bases; unmatched junction bases: 2. This CDR3 has 12 amino acids. The germline gives CDR1 SGHNT, CDR2 YENEEA. The CDR3 is CASSTTGETQYF. In DNA, the CDR3 is TGTGCCAGCAGCACGACAGGGGAGACCCAGTACTTC.

The chain links TRBV28 to TRBJ1-4, with D perhaps matching TRBD1 (5 bases). Trimming took off 3 bases at V and 0 bases at J, with 8 bases between the two ends. Germline CDR1 and CDR2: MDHEN and SYDVKM. CDR3 length equals 15 residues. CDR3 sequence: CASSFKGTTNEKLFF. The CDR3 DNA follows: TGTGCCAGCAGTTTCAAGGGGACAACTAATGAAAAACTGTTTTTT. The variable domain in full, completed from reference TRBV28 and TRBJ1-4, reads DVKVTQSSRYLVKRTGEKVFLECVQDMDHENMFWYRQDPGLGLRLIYFSYDVKMKEKGDIPEGYSVSREKKERFSLILESASTNQTSMYLCASSFKGTTNEKLFFGSGTQLSVL.

This rearrangement joins TRBV28 to TRBJ1-2; D is unclear. V lost 10 bases and J 7 bases, leaving 31 bases between the germline ends. From germline, CDR1 is MDHEN and CDR2 SYDVKM. The length of the CDR3 is 17 residues. Written as DNA, the CDR3 is TGTGCCATCGCGACCGGAGGACCCTGGACGTTTAGTGCTGGCTACACCTTC. Encoded protein: CAIATGGPWTFSAGYTF.

This chain links TRBV29-1 with TRBJ2-2, with D tentatively TRBD2 (6 bases). Germline CDR1 and CDR2: SQVTM and ANQGSEA. V dropped 6 bases and J dropped 6 bases, with 17 bases sitting between them. This CDR3 has 14 residues. CDR3 nucleotides: TGCAGCGTCCCGGGACTGGTGATCCCCGGGGAGCTGTTTTTT. Translated: CSVPGLVIPGELFF.

The chain joins TRBV10-3 to TRBJ2-3; D is unclear. Germline values: CDR1 ENHRY, CDR2 SYGVKD. V gave up 0 bases and J gave up 4 bases, with 11 bases separating them. This CDR3 region has 15 residues. This CDR3 reads CAISESPLTADTQYF. The CDR3 DNA follows: TGTGCCATCAGTGAGTCCCCACTAACCGCAGATACGCAGTATTTT.

This clone was observed a few times. The chain is built from TRBV11-2 and TRBJ2-7; D unresolved. The CDR3 has 14 residues. Germline values: CDR1 SGHAT, CDR2 FQNNGV. Trimming stripped 1 base from V and 1 base from J, with 8 bases between. The CDR3 coding sequence is TGTGCCAGCAGCTTAGGCAGGATTTCCTACGAGCAGTACTTC. Protein product: CASSLGRISYEQYF.

The gene calls are TRBV5-8 and TRBJ2-2; D might be TRBD2 (7 bases). The V end lost 6 bases, the J end lost 4 bases, and 16 bases lay between the germline ends. The germline V gene has CDR1 SGHTS and CDR2 YDEGEE. This CDR3 comprises 15 residues. The CDR3 DNA reads as TGTGCCAGCACCTGGGGGGGCTTCCTCACCGGGGAGCTGTTTTTT. Protein: CASTWGGFLTGELFF.

The gene calls are TRBV6-5 and TRBJ2-2; D ambiguous. V was shortened by 3 bases and J by 4 bases, with 12 bases between the two germline ends. Germline V gives CDR1 MNHEY, CDR2 SVGAGI. The CDR3 is 15 residues long. The CDR3 loop is CASSYRPAVTGELFF. The DNA for the CDR3 is TGTGCCAGCAGTTATAGGCCTGCGGTCACCGGGGAGCTGTTTTTT.

This clone was counted only a few times. CDR3 residues: CAISVMGAMGTGELFF. The CDR3 DNA sequence: TGTGCCATCAGCGTAATGGGGGCAATGGGGACCGGGGAGCTGTTTTTT. The gene calls are TRBV10-3 and TRBJ2-2; possibly TRBD1 for D (6 bases). This CDR3 has 16 residues. Trimming took off 6 bases at V and 5 bases at J, with 19 bases between the two ends. Germline assignment: CDR1 ENHRY and CDR2 SYGVKD.

This chain links TRBV6-5 with TRBJ2-5; 8 bases line up with TRBD1. The CDR3 is 16 amino acids. V lost 4 bases, J lost 0 bases, and 7 bases stayed unmatched. The germline V gene encodes CDR1 MNHEY and CDR2 SVGAGI. The CDR3 DNA follows: TGTGCCAGCAGTTTGAGGACAGGGACCAACCAAGAGACCCAGTACTTC. Translating it yields CASSLRTGTNQETQYF.

The V gene is TRBV3-1 (or the pseudogene TRBV3-2), the J gene TRBJ1-2, with a weak D call TRBD1 (5 bases). The V end was cut by 1 base, the J end by 4 bases, with 7 bases between. In germline, CDR1 is LGHDT, CDR2 YNNKEL (reference sequence). The CDR3 is 13 residues long. CDR3 nucleotide sequence: TGTGCCAGCAGCCAAGGGGGCGTCTATGGCTACACCTTC. Translation gives CASSQGGVYGYTF.

V and J are TRBV2 and TRBJ1-1, with D perhaps matching TRBD1 (5 bases). Trimming removed 5 bases from V and 1 base from J, with 8 bases in between. CDR1 is SNHLY and CDR2 is FYNNEI in the germline V gene. There are 13 residues in the CDR3. The CDR3 loop is CASSSQGNTEAFF. The DNA for the CDR3 is TGTGCCAGCAGTAGCCAGGGGAACACTGAAGCTTTCTTT.